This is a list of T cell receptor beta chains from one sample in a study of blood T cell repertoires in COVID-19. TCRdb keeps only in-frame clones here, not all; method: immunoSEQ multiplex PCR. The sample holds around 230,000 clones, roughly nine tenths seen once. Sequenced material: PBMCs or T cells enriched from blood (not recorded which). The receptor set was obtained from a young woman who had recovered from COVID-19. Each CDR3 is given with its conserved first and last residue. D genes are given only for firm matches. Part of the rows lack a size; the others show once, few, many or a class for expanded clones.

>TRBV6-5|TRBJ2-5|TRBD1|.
CASSSGGETQYF
TGTGCCAGCAGCTCAGGGGGAGAGACCCAGTACTTC
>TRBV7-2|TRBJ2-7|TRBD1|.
CASSTGGQGIYEQYF
TGTGCCAGCAGCACTGGGGGACAGGGGATTTACGAGCAGTACTTC
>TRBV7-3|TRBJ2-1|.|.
CASSLLSTGDNEQFF
TGTGCCAGCAGCTTATTGTCGACAGGTGACAATGAGCAGTTCTTC
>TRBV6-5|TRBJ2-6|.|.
CASSDKSGANVLTF
TGTGCCAGCAGCGACAAGTCTGGGGCCAACGTCCTGACTTTC
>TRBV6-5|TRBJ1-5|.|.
CASRAPGGSNQPQHF
TGTGCCAGCAGGGCCCCGGGGGGAAGCAATCAGCCCCAGCATTTT
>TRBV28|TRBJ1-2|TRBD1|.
CATDRDRGYGYTF
TGTGCCACCGACCGGGACAGGGGTTATGGCTACACCTTC
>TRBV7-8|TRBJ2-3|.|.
CASSSTGVSSTDTQYF
TGTGCCAGCAGTTCTACCGGGGTGTCTAGCACAGATACGCAGTATTTT
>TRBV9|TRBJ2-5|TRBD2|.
CASSSGLAGGKETQYF
TGTGCCAGCAGCTCGGGACTAGCGGGGGGGAAAGAGACCCAGTACTTC
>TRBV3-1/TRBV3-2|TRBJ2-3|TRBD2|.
CASSPPLAGARDTQYF
TGTGCCAGCAGCCCCCCGCTAGCGGGGGCGCGTGATACGCAGTATTTT
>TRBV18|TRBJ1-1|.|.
CASSPPGGGTEAFF
TGTGCCAGCTCACCACCGGGGGGTGGGACTGAAGCTTTCTTT
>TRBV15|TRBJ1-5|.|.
CATSRDKGERQPQHF
TGTGCCACCAGCAGAGATAAAGGGGAACGGCAGCCCCAGCATTTT
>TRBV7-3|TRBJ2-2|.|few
CASSLTYTGELFF
TGTGCCAGCAGCTTGACATACACCGGGGAGCTGTTTTTT
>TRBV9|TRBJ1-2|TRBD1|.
CASRGTGDHGYTF
TGTGCCAGCAGGGGAACAGGGGATCACGGCTACACCTTC
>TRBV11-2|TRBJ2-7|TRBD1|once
CASTPSRTGGKYEQYF
TGTGCCAGCACACCGTCCCGGACAGGGGGCAAGTACGAGCAGTACTTC
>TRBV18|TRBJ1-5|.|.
CASSPERNQPQHF
TGTGCCAGCTCGCCGGAGCGCAATCAGCCCCAGCATTTT
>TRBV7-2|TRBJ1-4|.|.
CASSFGGTGEKLFF
TGTGCCAGCAGCTTCGGTGGAACAGGCGAAAAACTGTTTTTT
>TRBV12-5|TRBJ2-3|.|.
CASGLASTDTQYF
TGTGCTAGTGGTTTGGCTAGCACAGATACGCAGTATTTT
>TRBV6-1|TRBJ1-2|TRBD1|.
CASSELWTGGYGYTF
TGTGCCAGCAGTGAACTATGGACAGGGGGCTATGGCTACACCTTC
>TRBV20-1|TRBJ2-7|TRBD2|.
CSASSGGSYEQYF
TGCAGTGCTAGTAGCGGGGGGTCGTACGAGCAGTACTTC
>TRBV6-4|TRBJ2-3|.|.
CASSVLAEDTQYF
TGTGCCAGCAGTGTTCTAGCAGAGGATACGCAGTATTTT
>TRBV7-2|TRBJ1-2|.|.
CASSLTTGWGYGYTF
TGTGCCAGCAGCTTAACAACAGGGTGGGGCTATGGCTACACCTTC
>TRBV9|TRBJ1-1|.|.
CASSVDYLGRTEAFF
TGTGCCAGCAGCGTAGATTATTTGGGGCGGACTGAAGCTTTCTTT
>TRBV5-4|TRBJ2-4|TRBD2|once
CASSLGGRDIQYF
TGTGCCAGCAGCTTGGGGGGGAGGGACATTCAGTACTTC
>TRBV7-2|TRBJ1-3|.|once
CASSLDRGFGRNTIYF
TGTGCCAGCAGCTTAGATAGGGGGTTTGGAAGAAACACCATATATTTT
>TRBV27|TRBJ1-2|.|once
CASKSTARGYGYTF
TGTGCCAGCAAATCCACAGCTAGGGGATATGGCTACACCTTC
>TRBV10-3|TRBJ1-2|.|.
CAISEIGDGYTF
TGTGCCATCAGTGAAATAGGGGATGGCTACACCTTC
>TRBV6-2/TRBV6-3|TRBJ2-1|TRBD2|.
CASSYSRVAGIPYNEQFF
TGTGCCAGCAGTTACTCGAGAGTAGCGGGGATCCCTTACAATGAGCAGTTCTTC
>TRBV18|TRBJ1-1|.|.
CASSPLGGTEAFF
TGTGCCAGCTCACCGTTAGGGGGCACTGAAGCTTTCTTT
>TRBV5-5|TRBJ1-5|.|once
CASSLVSGNQPQHF
TGTGCCAGCAGCTTGGTATCGGGGAATCAGCCCCAGCATTTT
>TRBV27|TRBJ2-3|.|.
CASSLAGNTDTQYF
TGTGCCAGCAGTTTAGCGGGGAACACAGATACGCAGTATTTT
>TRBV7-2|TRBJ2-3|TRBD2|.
CASSLRSGADTQYF
TGTGCCAGCAGCCTACGAAGCGGGGCTGATACGCAGTATTTT
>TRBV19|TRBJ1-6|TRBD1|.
CASKTGGYNSPLHF
TGTGCCAGTAAGACAGGGGGCTATAATTCACCCCTCCACTTT
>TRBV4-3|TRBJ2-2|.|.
CASSQDPRTGELFF
TGCGCCAGCAGCCAAGACCCCCGGACCGGGGAGCTGTTTTTT
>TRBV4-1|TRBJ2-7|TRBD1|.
CASSHRTGDNSYEQYF
TGCGCCAGCAGCCACCGGACAGGAGATAACTCCTACGAGCAGTACTTC
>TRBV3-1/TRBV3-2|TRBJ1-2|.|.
CASSLQGHYGYTF
TGTGCCAGCAGCTTACAGGGACACTATGGCTACACCTTC
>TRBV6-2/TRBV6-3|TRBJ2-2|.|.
CASSYEGGRHGELFF
TGTGCCAGCAGTTACGAGGGGGGGCGCCACGGGGAGCTGTTTTTT
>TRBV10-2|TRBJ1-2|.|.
CASSEKGLIHGYTF
TGCGCCAGCAGTGAAAAGGGGCTAATTCATGGCTACACCTTC
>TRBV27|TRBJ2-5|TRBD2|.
CASRAGGRETQYF
TGTGCCAGCAGAGCGGGGGGGAGAGAGACCCAGTACTTC
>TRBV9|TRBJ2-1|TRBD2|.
CASSMSGGANEQFF
TGTGCCAGCAGCATGAGCGGGGGGGCGAATGAGCAGTTCTTC
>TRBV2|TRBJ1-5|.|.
CASSARYSNQPQHF
TGTGCCAGCAGTGCCAGGTATAGCAATCAGCCCCAGCATTTT
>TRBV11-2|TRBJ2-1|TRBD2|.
CASSFPLAGGPNEQFF
TGTGCCAGCAGCTTCCCGCTAGCGGGGGGCCCCAATGAGCAGTTCTTC
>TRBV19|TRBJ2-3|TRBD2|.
CASSISGGFTDTQYF
TGTGCCAGTAGTATATCCGGGGGGTTTACGGATACGCAGTATTTT
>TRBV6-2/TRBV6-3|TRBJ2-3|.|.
CASSNRDSTDTQYF
TGTGCCAGCAGCAACAGGGATAGCACAGATACGCAGTATTTT